The T cell receptor (beta chain) described here comes from a study of blood T cells in healthy people across ages. Those donating, healthy Caucasian individuals from Russia, were aged about 6 to 95. Total RNA was isolated from each sample in quantities of at least 5 micrograms. Concerning this clonotype: Its antigen is unidentified.

General study findings and limits: Age advanced and TCR beta diversity per million T cells fell, roughly linearly.

CDR3 length equals 17 residues. PCR was performed a second time for roughly 7 to 12 cycles using a sample-barcoded 5' primer and a J-beta primer mix. Each CDR3 protein is one row after TCRdb ran MiXCR on the 5' RACE reads. The table lists around 790,000 distinct CDR3 sequences, under 55% of them singletons. The receptor was isolated from a man in his sixties in good health. The chain is built from TRBV21-1 and TRBJ2-4; the table's D call TRBD1 went unverified against the DNA. The assigned J gene may be wrong: the sequence end matches TRBJ2-7 better. TRBV21-1 is a listed pseudogene. The sequenced sample was blood. The DNA of the CDR3 is TGTGCCAGCAGCCCGTCTCGGAAGGGACAGGGCTTATACGAGCAGTACTTC. This translates into CASSPSRKGQGLYEQYF.